The entry below gives a single TCR beta chain sequence along with its context. The antigen is not known. This sample was taken from a study of post-analysis software for immune sequencing data. The overall study: Patients with relapsing-remitting, secondary progressive and progressive-relapsing multiple sclerosis courses were all represented. Study conclusions and caveats: Patients with multiple sclerosis recorded significantly lower normalized Chao1 diversity than controls, the study found. Elevated frequency relative to controls characterized 4 or 5 TRBV segments in patients, TRBV5-6, TRBV5-1 and TRBV20-1 among them. Strong co-clustering by F measure linked samples that shared a preparation batch.

Trimming shortened V by 6 bases and J by 3 bases, and 5 bases separated the two germline ends. CDR1 and CDR2 from the germline V gene are ENHRY and SYGVKD. The CDR3 totals 12 residues. Libraries were made from TCR beta cDNA, and they carried unique molecular identifiers. The T cell input of roughly 0.85 to 11 million gave hundreds of thousands of cDNA molecules. A single record per CDR3 protein comes from TCRdb applying MiXCR to the PCR reads. The sample shows 550,000 to 700,000 distinct CDR3 sequences, 40% to 50% of them seen only once. This TCR was recovered from a girl under 18 with multiple sclerosis. The sequenced sample was blood. The J gene is TRBJ2-2, the V gene TRBV10-3, with D tentatively TRBD1 (5 bases). In DNA form, the CDR3 reads TGTGCCATCAGAGGGGACACCGGGGAGCTGTTTTTT. It codes for CAIRGDTGELFF.